The 22 T cell receptor beta chains in this list originate from one sample, sequenced in a study of identical twins. Via MiXCR, TCRdb re-called the 5' RACE reads, giving one row per CDR3 protein. The sample lists more than 1.5 million distinct CDR3 sequences, less than 40% occurring once. The source material was cord blood. The receptor source for this set is a newborn girl in good health.

The rearrangement links TRBV30 to TRBJ1-1; 7 bases align to TRBD1. CDR1 is GTSNPN and CDR2 is SVGIG in the germline V gene (reference sequence). The CDR3 is made up of 14 amino acids. J gave up 1 base and V 3 bases, and 5 bases lay outside the gene matches. The CDR3 DNA sequence: TGTGCCTGGAGCAAAGGGGGCTGGAACACTGAAGCTTTCTTT. Translating gives CAWSKGGWNTEAFF.

V is TRBV6-1 and J is TRBJ2-4, with D maybe TRBD2 (5 bases). This CDR3 has 16 residues. V was shortened by 2 bases and J by 3 bases, with 14 bases between the two germline ends. CDR1 is MNHNS and CDR2 is SASEGT in the germline V gene. The CDR3 DNA is TGTGCCAGCAGTGAAATACGGGGAAGGGACAAAAACATTCAGTACTTC. It translates to CASSEIRGRDKNIQYF.

This clonotype occurred many times. The V gene is TRBV6-5, the J gene TRBJ2-7; no clear D gene. The V end lost 2 bases, the J end lost 0 bases, and 5 bases lay between the germline ends. CDR3 length equals 13 residues. Germline CDR1 MNHEY, CDR2 SVGAGI. DNA for the CDR3: TGTGCCAGCAGTTACAGGGCCTCCTACGAGCAGTACTTC. This encodes CASSYRASYEQYF.

A note on this clonotype: At one end the junction does not follow the germline gene, possibly because of a read error. V is TRBV10-3 and J is TRBJ2-1; no definite D call. Per germline, CDR1 ENHRY and CDR2 SYGVKD. The length of the CDR3 is 16 residues. CDR3 DNA: TGTGCCATCAGTGAGTCTACAGCTCGGTCCTGCAATGAGCAGTTCTTC. This codes for CAISESTARSCNEQFF.

In the case of this clonotype: A much larger clone sits a single nucleotide away, making a read error possible. V gene TRBV29-1 combines with J gene TRBJ2-7; the match to TRBD2 covers 10 bases. V trimming: 2 bases; J trimming: 7 bases; junction bases outside the gene matches: 5. The V gene's germline CDR1 is SQVTM and CDR2 ANQGSEA. The CDR3 has 13 amino acids. CDR3 nucleotides: TGCAGCGTTGAATCACTAGCGGGAAGTGAGCAGTACTTC. It yields the protein CSVESLAGSEQYF.

This clonotype showed up just a few times. The V and J genes are TRBV10-3 and TRBJ2-1; TRBD2 agrees at 12 bases. The germline CDR1 and CDR2 sequences are ENHRY and SYGVKD. With V trimmed by 8 bases and J by 7 bases, 6 bases remained unmatched. This CDR3 contains 14 residues. The CDR3 loop reads CAIATSGSKNEQFF. The CDR3 region has the DNA TGTGCCATCGCGACTAGCGGGAGTAAGAATGAGCAGTTCTTC.

The chain carries TRBV9 and TRBJ2-7; tentatively, D is TRBD1 (6 bases). The CDR3 has 17 amino acids. Germline CDR1 is SGDLS and CDR2 is YYNGEE. V was pared by 2 bases and J by 5 bases, with 23 bases between. The CDR3 DNA is TGTGCCAGCAGCGTCATGCCGGACTCAGGCACAGGGAACGAGCAGTACTTC. Its translation is CASSVMPDSGTGNEQYF.

V gene TRBV30 combines with J gene TRBJ1-4, with a weak D call TRBD1 (6 bases). Germline CDR1 GTSNPN, CDR2 SVGIG (reference sequence). The CDR3 is made up of 13 amino acids. Trimming removed 3 bases from V and 8 bases from J, with 13 bases in between. The chain's CDR3 is CAWSLQGGEKLFF. For the CDR3, the DNA is TGTGCCTGGAGCTTACAGGGAGGCGAAAAACTGTTTTTT.

This clonotype showed up just a few times. The chain recombines TRBV6-5 with TRBJ2-1; 9 nucleotides align to TRBD2. Germline CDR1 and CDR2: MNHEY and SVGAGI. The CDR3 spans 16 residues. Unmatched junction bases numbered 13, after V lost 6 bases and J lost 7 bases. The CDR3 coding sequence is TGTGCCAGCAGACCAGGGGCTAGCGGGATTCGGAATGAGCAGTTCTTC. It encodes CASRPGASGIRNEQFF.

The chain links TRBV3-1 to TRBJ2-7; D not certain. Trimming removed 4 bases at V and 3 bases at J, with 16 bases between. The CDR3 length is 15 residues. The germline gives CDR1 LGHDT, CDR2 YNNKEL (reference sequence). CDR3 bases: TGTGCCAGCAGCCGAGATTTGTGGGCTAACTACGAGCAGTACTTC. Its protein product is CASSRDLWANYEQYF.

This chain joins TRBV28 and TRBJ2-7, with 9 nucleotides matching TRBD1. CDR3 length: 16 residues. CDR1 and CDR2 from the germline V gene are MDHEN and SYDVKM. J gave up 3 bases and V 6 bases, and 12 bases lay outside the gene matches. CDR3 in DNA: TGTGCCAGCAGAATGCCGCCGGGACAGGGCGACTACGAGCAGTACTTC. Residues: CASRMPPGQGDYEQYF.

The CDR3 region has the DNA TGTGCCAGCAGTTTTCTCGGACAGGGGGCTAGCAATCAGCCCCAGCATTTT. Its protein product is CASSFLGQGASNQPQHF. The gene calls are TRBV27 and TRBJ1-5, with 11 bases aligning to TRBD1. CDR3 size: 17 residues. Germline V CDR1 and CDR2: MNHEY, SMNVEV (reference sequence). With 3 bases clipped from V and 0 bases from J, the junction kept 4 bases outside the gene matches.

The V and J genes are TRBV7-2 and TRBJ2-3; D uncertain. The germline CDR1 and CDR2 sequences are SGHTA and FQGNSA. The V and J ends lost 5 bases and 0 bases respectively, with 15 bases between them. The CDR3 runs 16 residues. The CDR3 coding sequence is TGTGCCAGCAGCCGATGGCCCCGGGCTAGCACAGATACGCAGTATTTT. This codes for CASSRWPRASTDTQYF.

This rearrangement joins TRBV24-1 to TRBJ1-1; D perhaps matches TRBD1 (5 bases). The germline V and J ends were trimmed by 3 bases and 8 bases, with 21 bases remaining between them. This CDR3 is built from 16 residues. Germline V gives CDR1 KGHDR, CDR2 SFDVKD. This CDR3 is CATSDDAKGRPAEAFF. The CDR3 DNA reads TGTGCCACCAGTGATGATGCGAAGGGACGGCCCGCAGAAGCTTTCTTT.

The J gene is TRBJ2-2, the V gene TRBV4-1, with TRBD2 as a possible D gene (5 bases). Trimming took 1 base from V and 1 from J, leaving 10 bases between them. Germline assignment: CDR1 MGHRA and CDR2 YSYEKL. The CDR3 is 16 amino acids. The CDR3 spells CASSQGAAENTGELFF. The CDR3 DNA sequence: TGCGCCAGCAGCCAAGGGGCAGCGGAGAACACCGGGGAGCTGTTTTTT.

The V gene is TRBV7-9, the J gene TRBJ2-7, with 7 bases matching TRBD2. Germline trimming cut 4 bases from V and 4 bases from J; bases unmatched to any gene: 7. CDR1 is SEHNR and CDR2 is FQNEAQ in the germline V gene (reference sequence). This CDR3 spans 14 amino acids. CDR3 sequence: CASSSFERDYEQYF. In nucleotides, the CDR3 is TGTGCCAGCAGCTCCTTCGAGCGGGATTACGAGCAGTACTTC.

This chain uses TRBV20-1 with TRBJ2-1; the match to TRBD2 covers 11 bases. V trimming: 0 bases; J trimming: 7 bases; junction bases outside the gene matches: 2. From germline, CDR1 is DFQATT and CDR2 SNEGSKA (reference sequence). The CDR3 covers 14 residues. DNA of the CDR3: TGCAGTGCTAGAGAAGCTAGCGGGGGGAATGAGCAGTTCTTC. It codes for CSAREASGGNEQFF.

The CDR3 region has the DNA TGTGCCAGCAGTCCCCGACAGAGGACCTACAATGAGCAGTTCTTC. As protein: CASSPRQRTYNEQFF. The V and J genes are TRBV12-3 or TRBV12-4 and TRBJ2-1; D possibly corresponds to TRBD1 (5 bases). V was clipped by 5 bases and J by 2 bases, with 13 bases between them. CDR3 length: 15 residues.

This clonotype was seen only a few times. This chain uses TRBV10-3 with TRBJ2-1; 13 bases are shared with TRBD2. CDR1 is ENHRY, CDR2 SYGVKD, per germline. J was trimmed by 5 bases and V by 6 bases; bases with no gene match: 7. The CDR3 runs 16 residues. DNA of the CDR3: TGTGCCATCAGGACCGGGGGACTAGCGGGGAACAATGAGCAGTTCTTC. Encoded protein: CAIRTGGLAGNNEQFF.

The gene calls are TRBV29-1 and TRBJ1-2; 7 nucleotides match TRBD1. Germline lookup yields CDR1 SQVTM and CDR2 ANQGSEA. The V segment lost 3 bases and the J segment 2 bases; nucleotides outside the gene matches: 3. CDR3 length equals 13 residues. In DNA, the CDR3 is TGCAGCGTTGATAGGGGGCTAAACTATGGCTACACCTTC. Translation: CSVDRGLNYGYTF.

This clonotype has just a few counts. The chain uses TRBV24-1 and TRBJ1-4; no definite D call. Trimming removed 6 bases at V and 5 bases at J, with 12 bases between. The CDR3 is made up of 14 amino acids. From germline, CDR1 is KGHDR and CDR2 SFDVKD. CDR3 amino acids: CATSLSGPNEKLFF. In DNA form, the CDR3 reads TGTGCCACCAGTCTCTCCGGTCCCAATGAAAAACTGTTTTTT.

The rearrangement links TRBV28 to TRBJ2-7, with TRBD2 matching over 7 bases. This CDR3 has 13 amino acids. Trimming removed 3 bases from V and 7 bases from J; junction bases left unmatched: 6. Germline CDR1 reads MDHEN; CDR2 reads SYDVKM. Here the CDR3 DNA reads TGTGCCAGCAGTTTCTACTTGGGGGGGGAGCAGTACTTC. Translation gives CASSFYLGGEQYF. Drawing the rest from reference TRBV28 and TRBJ2-7, the complete variable domain is DVKVTQSSRYLVKRTGEKVFLECVQDMDHENMFWYRQDPGLGLRLIYFSYDVKMKEKGDIPEGYSVSREKKERFSLILESASTNQTSMYLCASSFYLGGEQYFGPGTRLTVT.